One and the same sample provided the 5 T cell receptor beta chains below, sequenced in a study of T-cell memory formation after mild COVID-19. TCRdb analysed the 5' RACE reads with MiXCR anew, one entry per CDR3 protein. The sample lists about 27,000 distinct CDR3 sequences; 15% to 20% were seen once. What was sequenced was PBMCs or a T cell subset sorted from them (not recorded which). These receptors came from an adult who had mild COVID-19 (a few samples of this study predate the infection). Cell type and time point are not known.

J is TRBJ1-2 and V is TRBV7-9; possible D gene TRBD1, 6 bases. The CDR3 contains 14 residues. Germline assignment: CDR1 SEHNR and CDR2 FQNEAQ (reference sequence). V lost 5 bases, J lost 0 bases, and 10 bases lay in between. The CDR3 spells CASSNGQSNYGYTF. DNA of the CDR3: TGTGCCAGCAGCAATGGACAGTCTAACTATGGCTACACCTTC.

This clonotype was counted at least ten times. V and J are TRBV7-8 and TRBJ1-6, with TRBD1 matching over 9 bases. CDR1 and CDR2 from the germline V gene are SGHVS and FQNEAQ. Losses at the gene ends were 1 base for V and 7 bases for J; bases not matched to a gene: 2. The CDR3 extends over 15 amino acids. CDR3 residues: CASSLGGQGNSPLHF. The CDR3 coding sequence is TGTGCCAGCAGCTTAGGGGGACAGGGAAATTCACCCCTCCACTTT.

The V call is TRBV19, the J call TRBJ2-5; 7 positions match TRBD2. Looked up from germline, CDR1 is LNHDA and CDR2 is SQIVND (reference sequence). With 9 bases clipped from V and 0 bases from J, the junction kept 16 bases outside the gene matches. The CDR3 runs to 17 residues. CDR3: CASSRSHGRTYQETQYF. DNA of the CDR3: TGTGCCAGCTCCAGATCTCACGGGAGGACGTACCAAGAGACCCAGTACTTC.

This clonotype was seen more than once but under ten times. The chain uses TRBV12-3 or TRBV12-4 and TRBJ1-1; no reliable D call. This CDR3 region has 13 residues. V was trimmed by 4 bases and J by 5 bases, leaving 11 bases between them. The CDR3 DNA sequence: TGTGCCAGCAGTTCCCCCGGGCGTACTGAAGCTTTCTTT. Translation: CASSSPGRTEAFF.

The chain recombines TRBV5-6 with TRBJ2-7; 7 bases line up with TRBD1. Germline trimming cut 3 bases from V and 0 bases from J; bases unmatched to any gene: 6. The germline V gene has CDR1 SGHDT and CDR2 YYEEEE. This CDR3 region has 15 residues. This CDR3 is CASSSVDRHSYEQYF. The DNA of the CDR3 is TGTGCCAGCAGCTCCGTGGACAGGCACTCCTACGAGCAGTACTTC.